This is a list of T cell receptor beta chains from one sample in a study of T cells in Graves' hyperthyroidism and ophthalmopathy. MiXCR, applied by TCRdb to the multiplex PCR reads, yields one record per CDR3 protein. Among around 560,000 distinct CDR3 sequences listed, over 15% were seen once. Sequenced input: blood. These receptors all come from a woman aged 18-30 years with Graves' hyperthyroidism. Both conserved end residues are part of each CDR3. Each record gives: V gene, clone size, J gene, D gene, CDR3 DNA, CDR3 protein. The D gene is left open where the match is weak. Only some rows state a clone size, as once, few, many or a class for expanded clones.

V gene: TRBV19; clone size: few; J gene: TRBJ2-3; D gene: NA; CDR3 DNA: TGTGCCAGTAGTATGGGACTCCTAGGCACAGATACGCAGTATTTT; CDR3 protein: CASSMGLLGTDTQYF
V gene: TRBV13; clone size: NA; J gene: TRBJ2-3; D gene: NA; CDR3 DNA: TGTGCCAGCAGCTCAACCCCCCCAAGCGGTACAAACACAGATACGCAGTATTTT; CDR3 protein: CASSSTPPSGTNTDTQYF
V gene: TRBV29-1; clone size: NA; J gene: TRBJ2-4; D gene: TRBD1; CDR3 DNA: TGCAGCGTTCAGGGGGCGTTTTACATTCAGTACTTC; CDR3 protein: CSVQGAFYIQYF
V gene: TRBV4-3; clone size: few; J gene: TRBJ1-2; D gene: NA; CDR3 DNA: TGCGCCAGCAGCCAAGAGCGGCAGAACTATGGCTACACCTTC; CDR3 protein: CASSQERQNYGYTF
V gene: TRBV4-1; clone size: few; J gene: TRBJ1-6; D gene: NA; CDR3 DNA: TGCGCCAGCAGCCGAGGATCAGGGACCTCCTATAATTCACCCCTCCACTTT; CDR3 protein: CASSRGSGTSYNSPLHF
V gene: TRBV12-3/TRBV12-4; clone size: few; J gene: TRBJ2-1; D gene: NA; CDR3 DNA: TGTGCCAGCAGCCTACCCGACAGGTACAATGAGCAGTTCTTC; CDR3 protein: CASSLPDRYNEQFF
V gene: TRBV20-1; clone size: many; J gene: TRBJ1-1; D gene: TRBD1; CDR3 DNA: TGCAGTGCTGGGGGAGGGGGCCGGGGAGCTGAAGCTTTCTTT; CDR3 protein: CSAGGGGRGAEAFF
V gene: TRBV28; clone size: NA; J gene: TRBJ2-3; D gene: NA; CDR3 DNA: TGTGCCAGCAGTGAATTAGCGGCTAGCACAGATACGCAGTATTTT; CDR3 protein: CASSELAASTDTQYF
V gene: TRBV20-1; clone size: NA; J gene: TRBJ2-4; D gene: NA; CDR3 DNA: TGCAGTGCTAGGGACACTCTGCTAAAAAACATTCAGTACTTC; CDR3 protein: CSARDTLLKNIQYF
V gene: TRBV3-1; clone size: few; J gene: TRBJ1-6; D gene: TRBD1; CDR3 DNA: TGTGCCAGCAGCCAGAGTAAAATACAGGGGGATAAACCCCTCCACTTT; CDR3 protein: CASSQSKIQGDKPLHF
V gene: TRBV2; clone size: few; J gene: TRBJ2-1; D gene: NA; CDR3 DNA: TGTGCCAGGAGCTCCTACAATGAGCAGTTCTTC; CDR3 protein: CARSSYNEQFF
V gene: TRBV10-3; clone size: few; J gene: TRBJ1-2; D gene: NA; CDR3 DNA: TGTGCCATCAGTTCAAACAGGGCCTCCCTTTATGGCTACACCTTC; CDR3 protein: CAISSNRASLYGYTF
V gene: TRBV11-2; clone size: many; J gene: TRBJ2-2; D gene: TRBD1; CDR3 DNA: TGTGCCAGCAGCTTAGACAGGGGGCGGACCGGGGAGCTGTTTTTT; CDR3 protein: CASSLDRGRTGELFF
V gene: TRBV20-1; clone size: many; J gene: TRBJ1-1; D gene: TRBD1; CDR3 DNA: TGCAGTGCTAGAGATCTCCGACAGGGAAGGTCCACTGAAGCTTTCTTT; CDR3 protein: CSARDLRQGRSTEAFF
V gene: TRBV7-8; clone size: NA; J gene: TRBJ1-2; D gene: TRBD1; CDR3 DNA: TGTGCCAGCGGCCCAAACCGGGACAGTAACTATGGCTACACCTTC; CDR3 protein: CASGPNRDSNYGYTF
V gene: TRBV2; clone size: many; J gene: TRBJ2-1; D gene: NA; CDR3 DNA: TGTGCCAGCAGGGGACCCTCAAGTTCACCCTACAATGAGCAGTTCTTC; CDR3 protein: CASRGPSSSPYNEQFF
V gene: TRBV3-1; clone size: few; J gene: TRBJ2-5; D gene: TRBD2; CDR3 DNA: TGTGCCAGCAGCCAAGATCGCGGGAGGGGGGAGACCCAGTACTTC; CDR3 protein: CASSQDRGRGETQYF
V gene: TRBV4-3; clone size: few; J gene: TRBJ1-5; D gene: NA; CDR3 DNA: TGCGCCAGCAGCCAAGCACCCAGCGGACACAATCAGCCCCAGCATTTT; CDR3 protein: CASSQAPSGHNQPQHF
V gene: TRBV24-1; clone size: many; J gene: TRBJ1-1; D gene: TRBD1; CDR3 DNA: TGTGCCACCAGTGATTTGAACAGGGGCACTGAAGCTTTCTTT; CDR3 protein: CATSDLNRGTEAFF
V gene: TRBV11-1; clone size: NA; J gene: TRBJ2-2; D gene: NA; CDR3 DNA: TGTGCCAGCAGCTCCATAGGCCCGAAGACAGGAGGCTTGAACACCGGGGAGCTGTTTTTT; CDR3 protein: CASSSIGPKTGGLNTGELFF
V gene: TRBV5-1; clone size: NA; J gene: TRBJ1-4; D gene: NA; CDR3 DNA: TGCGCCAGCAGCCCTGAGGTGGGACTCGGTGGTGAAAAACTGTTTTTT; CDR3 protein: CASSPEVGLGGEKLFF
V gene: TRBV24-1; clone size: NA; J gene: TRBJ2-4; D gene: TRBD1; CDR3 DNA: TGTGCCACCAGTGGCCCGGGACAGAAAAACATTCAGTACTTC; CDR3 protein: CATSGPGQKNIQYF
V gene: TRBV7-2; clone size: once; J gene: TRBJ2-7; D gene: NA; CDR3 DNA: TGTGCCAGCAACGCTCGGCTCAGGGGTTTGGGGGACGAGCAGTACTTC; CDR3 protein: CASNARLRGLGDEQYF
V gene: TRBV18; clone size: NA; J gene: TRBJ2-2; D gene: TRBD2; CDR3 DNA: TGTGCCAGCTCACCACCCCGGGGGGCGAACACCGGGGAGCTGTTTTTT; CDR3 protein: CASSPPRGANTGELFF
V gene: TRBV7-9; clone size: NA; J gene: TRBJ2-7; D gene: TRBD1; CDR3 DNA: TGTGCCAGCAGCCATGGAGGAGGGACAGGGCTCAACGAGCAGTACTTC; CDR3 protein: CASSHGGGTGLNEQYF
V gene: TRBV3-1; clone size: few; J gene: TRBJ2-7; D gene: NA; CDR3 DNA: TGTGCCAGCAGCCAGTCGGCGAACTTCTACGAGCAGTACTTC; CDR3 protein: CASSQSANFYEQYF
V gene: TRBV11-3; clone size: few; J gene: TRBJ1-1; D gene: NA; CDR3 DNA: TGTGCCAGCAGCCTTGAGACATTTCTGAACACTGAAGCTTTCTTT; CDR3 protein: CASSLETFLNTEAFF
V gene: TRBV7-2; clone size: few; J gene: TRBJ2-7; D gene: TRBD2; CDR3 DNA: TGTGCCAGCAGCCAGGGAGGGCCGACGCACGAGCAGTACTTC; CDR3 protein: CASSQGGPTHEQYF
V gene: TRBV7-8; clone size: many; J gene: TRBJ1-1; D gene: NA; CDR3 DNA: TGTGCCAGCCAGGACAAGGGGAATTTGGGCACTGAAGCTTTCTTT; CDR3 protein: CASQDKGNLGTEAFF
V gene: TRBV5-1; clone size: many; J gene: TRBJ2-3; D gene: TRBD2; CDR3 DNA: TGCGCCAGCAGCTTGACTAGCGGGGCAGATACGCAGTATTTT; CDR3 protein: CASSLTSGADTQYF
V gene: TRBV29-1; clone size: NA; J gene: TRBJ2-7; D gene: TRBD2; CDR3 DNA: TGCAGCGTTGGGGAGGGCGCCTACGAGCAGTACTTC; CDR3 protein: CSVGEGAYEQYF
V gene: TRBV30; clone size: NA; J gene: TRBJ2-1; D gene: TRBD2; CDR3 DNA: TGTGCCTGGAGGACTAGCGGGGGCGGGTACAATGAGCAGTTCTTC; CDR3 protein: CAWRTSGGGYNEQFF
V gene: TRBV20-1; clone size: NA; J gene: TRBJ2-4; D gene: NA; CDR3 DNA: TGCAGTGCCGAGATGGGGCTAAAATCCAAAAACATTCAGTACTTC; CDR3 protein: CSAEMGLKSKNIQYF